This T cell receptor (beta chain) was profiled in a study of cytomegalovirus exposure and HLA in healthy donors (dated by TCRdb to the late 2010s). Turning to the overall study: According to an earlier analysis of 450 to 650 of the donors, roughly 180 million T cells yielded 117 million unique TCR beta sequences and around 300 Gb of sequence data. An early release covering approximately 600 HLA-typed donors comprised approximately 290 gigabases of sequencing data and 85 million or so unique TCR sequences. Of the roughly 400 genotyped donors, approximately 83% fell in the genetic ancestry cluster associated with self-reported Caucasian donors. The study aimed to test whether signatures of past pathogen exposure could be identified by cataloging public T cell receptors. The study used immunosequencing to profile the T cell repertoires of hundreds of subjects and linked those repertoires to cytomegalovirus serostatus. In addition to the first cohort of several hundred subjects, a separate validation cohort of over 90 different subjects was used. High-throughput TCR immunosequencing, statistical association of individual TCRs with disease status, and machine learning were combined to predict cytomegalovirus infection status. In a later analysis, previously published TCR beta repertoires from several hundred donors were re-analyzed and high-resolution HLA genotyping was added so that TCR occurrence patterns could be studied. Rather than drawing on any new phenotypic data, the later analysis identified candidate immune exposures from TCR beta sequences and the way those sequences occurred across donors. To decide whether each TCR beta V gene segment behaved as functional or pseudogenic, an earlier analysis of some 580 of the donors relied on high-throughput TCR beta sequencing. Donor age, sex, ethnicity and CMV serostatus were compiled together with the repertoire data. A later genetic analysis took genome-wide SNP genotypes for about 55% of the roughly 670 donors and used that subset as a discovery cohort. Every discovery cohort repertoire had been produced on one sequencing platform. HLA typing included class I and class II loci at four-digit resolution. Typing coverage differed by locus: A, B, C, DRB1 and DQB1 were typed in roughly 629-630 donors, DQA1 in 522, DPA1 in 600 to 610, and DPB1 in 450 to 480. Because of strong linkage in the cohort, roughly five DR-DQ haplotypes were treated as single units for association and clustering. Among around 400 genotyped donors of the cohort, an average of around 220,000 unique TCR beta nucleotide sequences was sequenced per donor, of which approximately 18% were non-productive.

Clipping removes 6 bases from V and 0 bases from J, with 5 as the unmatched junction base count. The CDR3 spans 14 residues, from the cysteine through the phenylalanine. This entry keeps only the CDR3 DNA: 42 bases, framed from base 1. CDR1 and CDR2, looked up from the germline V gene, are SNHLY and FYNNEI. General findings and caveats noted by the study authors: Only TCR beta chains were sequenced in this cohort, and the absence of alpha or paired-chain data limited detectable features. A further reported finding was that TCR beta sequences accurately predicted the HLA-A and HLA-B alleles for most subjects in the first cohort. Roughly 17 rarely observed V segments, including chromosome 9 orphons, were excluded from the earlier analysis of some 590 of the donors because counts were too low. The classifier was reported to diagnose cytomegalovirus status with high specificity and sensitivity in both the original and validation cohorts. When HLA alleles, especially DR and DQ, strongly co-occurred, attributing TCR associations to individual alleles was difficult. Compared with equally common non-associated chains, HLA-associated TCR beta chains in a later analysis were more clonally expanded and had lower generation probabilities. A later analysis associated approximately 17,000 TCR beta sequences with specific HLA alleles at a false discovery rate of 0.05. Presence/absence analyses assumed roughly uniform sequencing depth across donors, an assumption that may not hold. An association between a missense DCLRE1C variant and V-gene and J-gene trimming of TCR beta chains was found in a later genetic analysis and replicated in an independent cohort. Correlated functional status among segregating V segments might reflect linkage disequilibrium, but an unknown experimental factor could not be ruled out. Several of the top co-occurrence clusters appeared to be linked to parvovirus B19, influenza, CMV and Epstein-Barr virus, according to a later analysis. Because HLA typing was unavailable for some donors at each locus, only the typed subset was used in association tests. In vitro tests confirmed that a few of the cytomegalovirus-associated TCR beta chains recognize cytomegalovirus antigens. In an earlier analysis of around 600 of the donors, most TCR beta V segments appeared in productive rearrangements about 87% or about 30% of the time, broadly matching IMGT annotations. The study listed 150 to 200 TCR beta chains as associated with cytomegalovirus. Most TCR sequences were seen in very few donors, while some public TCRs were found in many individuals. Because the 87-base-pair reads could not distinguish some IMGT-functional V segments, including TRBV6-2 and TRBV6-3, those segments were excluded. Compared with the roughly 700-donor mean, donors in an Asian-associated ancestry cluster had fewer N-insertions in productive TCRs, according to a later genetic analysis. CMV serostatus was the only immune exposure information available for the cohort. The sequencing pipeline was judged likely to have produced a cluster of highly shared sequence variants as a technical artifact. A later analysis found that TCR association rates varied across HLA loci, with DRB1 alleles showing the most associated TCRs and HLA-C alleles the fewest. The authors suggested that the approach could potentially be extended to other disease states and immunological phenotypes. Most CMV-associated TCR beta chains appeared to be HLA-restricted in a later analysis, and the HLA associations seemed to be driven largely by CMV exposure.

In its sample, this clone was seen once. Its antigen target is currently unknown. Base qualities were left out, and no much larger clone turns up one base away. The method behind the library was the immunoSEQ multiplex PCR assay. For the multiplex PCR, a mixture combining 60 forward primers for TCR Vbeta segments and 13 reverse primers for TCR Jbeta segments was used. The CDR3 region of rearranged TCR beta genes was amplified from genomic DNA with a multiplex PCR assay. The amplified TCR beta libraries were sequenced on the Illumina HiSeq System as 87-base-pair reads. Regarding the original processing steps: Across the 700 or so repertoires, a later analysis counted about 81 million unique TCR beta chains, approximately 12 million of which were shared by at least two donors. Raw reads were error-corrected and collapsed into unique sequences with a nearest-neighbor algorithm that merged closely related sequences to remove PCR and sequencing errors. CDR3 sequences were aligned to IMGT reference sequences to assign V, D and J gene segments. For a sequence to be retained, a match of at least six nucleotides to both a V gene segment and a J gene segment was required. Rearrangements were called productive when the CDR3 lacked stop codons and stayed in frame with V and J; all others were non-productive. CDR3 was defined according to IMGT convention as the region running from the second conserved V-encoded cysteine to the conserved J-encoded phenylalanine. The earlier analysis of some 540 of the donors excluded any sequence lacking an unambiguous match to a single V gene segment. An earlier analysis of a few hundred of the donors called V segments functional above 56.7% productive rearrangements and segregating when the between-donor standard deviation exceeded 5%. A statistical classification framework was built to diagnose cytomegalovirus status from the catalog of TCR beta chain sequences. In a later analysis, TCR nucleotide sequences were compared against IMGT/GENE-DB human TR gene sequences so that V and J genes could be assigned. The TCRdist pipeline was used in a later analysis to assign CDR3 sequences and most-parsimonious VDJ recombination scenarios. In a later analysis, every TCR beta chain was defined by the combination of its CDR3 amino acid sequence and its V-gene family, and reads without a unique V-gene family were dropped. In a later analysis, 450 to 600 highly shared, low-generation-probability nucleotide sequences were removed to address suspected cross-contamination and a sequencing artifact. For each public chain, a later analysis derived a clonal expansion index from normalized ranks of inferred template counts within each repertoire. In a later analysis, generation probabilities were computed with a VDJ recombination model fitted to out-of-frame rearrangements, and the resulting probabilities were checked against IGoR. In a later analysis, hypergeometric tests were used to score TCR-TCR, TCR-HLA and TCR-CMV co-occurrence, with a repertoire-size bias correction applied to TCR pairs. To estimate false discovery rates, a later analysis permuted the HLA or CMV assignments 20 times. In a later analysis, co-occurring TCRs were grouped using DBSCAN, with TCRdist sequence similarity added in when clustering inside HLA-allele-positive subsets. Repertoires with fewer than 30,000 or more than 120,000 public chains, plus five repertoires with anomalous nucleotide sharing, were excluded from co-occurrence clustering. The immuneACCESS repertoire file appears here via TCRdb, limited to in-frame rearrangements. These files lack a portion of the clones; in checked studies, under half of the deficit traces to unresolved V genes, and the cause of the others is not known. V and J calls plus clone size are reproduced from that table; the DNA served to infer D and trimming. This sample has around 150,000 clones in its table, and 80% to 90% of those were observed once. The ten top clones hold under 2% of the sample.

The cohort comprised some 730 healthy bone marrow donors. At the time of sampling, all cohort members were nominally healthy, though unrecorded immune exposures were likely present. The donor was CMV seronegative and belonged to the group of under 400 seronegative cohort members. Every donor gave a peripheral blood sample, and the peripheral blood mononuclear cells from that sample were used for TCR beta sequencing. Genomic DNA was extracted from the blood cell samples with the Qiagen DNeasy Blood Extraction Kit. The sequence came from a woman under 30 in good health and CMV-seronegative. Sequencing input: PBMCs. The chain employs TRBV2 and TRBJ2-7; TRBD1 fits 7 bases in the junction. The CDR3 is CASRADRSSYEQYF. The nucleotide sequence reads TGTGCCAGCAGGGCGGACAGGAGCTCCTACGAGCAGTACTTC. The CDR3 plus the reference TRBV2 and TRBJ2-7 genes for the other parts give the full variable domain: EPEVTQTPSHQVTQMGQEVILRCVPISNHLYFYWYRQILGQKVEFLVSFYNNEISEKSEIFDDQFSVERPDGSNFTLKIRSTKLEDSAMYFCASRADRSSYEQYFGPGTRLTVT.